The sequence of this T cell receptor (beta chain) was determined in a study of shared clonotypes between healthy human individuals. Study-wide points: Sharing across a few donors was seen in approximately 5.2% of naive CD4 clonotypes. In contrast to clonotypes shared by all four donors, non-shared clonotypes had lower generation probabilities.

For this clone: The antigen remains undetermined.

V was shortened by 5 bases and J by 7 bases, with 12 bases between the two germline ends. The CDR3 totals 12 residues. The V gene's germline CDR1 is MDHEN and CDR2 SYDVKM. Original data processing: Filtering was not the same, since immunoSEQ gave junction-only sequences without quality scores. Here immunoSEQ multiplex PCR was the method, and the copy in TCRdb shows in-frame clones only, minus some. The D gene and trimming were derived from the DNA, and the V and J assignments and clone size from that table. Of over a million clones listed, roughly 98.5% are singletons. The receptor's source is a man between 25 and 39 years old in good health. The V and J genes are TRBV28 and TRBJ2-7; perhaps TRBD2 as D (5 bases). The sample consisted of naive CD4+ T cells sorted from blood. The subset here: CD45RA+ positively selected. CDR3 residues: CASSQVGGEQYF. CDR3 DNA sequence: TGTGCCAGCAGTCAAGTGGGCGGGGAGCAGTACTTC.